Listed here are 17 T cell receptor beta chains from one sample, sequenced in a study of blood T cell repertoires in COVID-19. Sequencing used immunoSEQ multiplex PCR; TCRdb keeps in-frame clones, though not all of them. Of about 48,000 clones listed, 77% are singletons. Sequencing used peripheral blood. These TCRs come from a human donor with active or convalescent COVID-19. The donor label of this sample is uncertain.

This clone was counted a few times. The chain joins TRBV19 to TRBJ1-5; 7 nucleotides line up with TRBD1. Germline trimming cut 2 bases from V and 6 bases from J; bases unmatched to any gene: 4. Germline lookup yields CDR1 LNHDA and CDR2 SQIVND (reference sequence). CDR3 length: 14 residues. CDR3 residues: CASSISTGPQPQHF. The CDR3 coding sequence is TGTGCCAGTAGTATATCGACAGGGCCTCAGCCCCAGCATTTT.

The chain carries TRBV30 and TRBJ1-1, with D maybe TRBD1 (5 bases). CDR1 is GTSNPN and CDR2 is SVGIG in the germline V gene (reference sequence). The V end lost 0 bases, the J end lost 0 bases, and 11 bases lay between the germline ends. CDR3 size: 15 residues. The CDR3, as DNA: TGTGCCTGGAGTGTACTTATAGGGGTGAACACTGAAGCTTTCTTT. It specifies CAWSVLIGVNTEAFF.

Only one count was recorded for this clone. The chain employs TRBV5-1 and TRBJ1-2, with 7 bases identical to TRBD1. The CDR3 contains 14 residues. Germline values: CDR1 SGHRS, CDR2 YFSETQ. V dropped 4 bases and J dropped 7; count of bases not matched to a gene: 10. CDR3 sequence (DNA): TGCGCCAGCAGCCTCGGGACAGAGGGAAGTGGCTACACCTTC. It encodes CASSLGTEGSGYTF.

The chain uses TRBV10-3 and TRBJ2-7; maybe TRBD2 (6 bases). Germline V lookup: CDR1 ENHRY, CDR2 SYGVKD. V was pared by 7 bases and J by 4 bases, with 17 bases between. The CDR3 totals 14 residues. This CDR3 reads CAIMAEKEGYEQYF. The CDR3 nucleotides are TGTGCCATCATGGCGGAAAAGGAGGGTTACGAGCAGTACTTC.

The chain combines TRBV3-1 (or the pseudogene TRBV3-2) with TRBJ2-2; D is perhaps TRBD2 (5 bases). The V gene's germline CDR1 is LGHDT and CDR2 YNNKEL (reference sequence). Deletions cut 1 base from V and 5 bases from J, with 11 bases between. The CDR3 is made up of 15 amino acids. The CDR3 region is CASSQGGAQTGELFF. In DNA form, the CDR3 reads TGTGCCAGCAGCCAAGGGGGAGCTCAGACCGGGGAGCTGTTTTTT.

V is TRBV10-3 and J is TRBJ1-5, with D uncertain. CDR1 is ENHRY, CDR2 SYGVKD, per germline. With 2 bases removed from V and 0 bases from J, the gap between germline ends came to 8 bases. CDR3 length: 15 amino acids. The CDR3 is CAISEGSGSNQPQHF. CDR3 bases: TGTGCCATCAGTGAGGGATCGGGTAGCAATCAGCCCCAGCATTTT.

In this sample, this clone turned up once. The V call is TRBV27, the J call TRBJ2-1, with 14 bases fitting TRBD2. Germline CDR1 and CDR2: MNHEY and SMNVEV (reference sequence). The J segment lost 7 bases and the V segment lost 3 bases, leaving 5 bases of the junction unmatched. The CDR3 extends over 16 amino acids. The CDR3 DNA follows: TGTGCCAGCAGTTTGACGACTAGCGGGAGGGGTAATGAGCAGTTCTTC. Translation: CASSLTTSGRGNEQFF.

A single count supports this clone. This chain connects TRBV27 to TRBJ1-6; D call uncertain. CDR1 MNHEY and CDR2 SMNVEV come from the germline V gene (reference sequence). V lost 6 bases to trimming and J lost 8 bases, with 14 bases between them. The CDR3 runs to 14 residues. CDR3 sequence reads: CASRGGYRYSPLHF. DNA of the CDR3: TGTGCCAGCAGGGGAGGGTACCGGTATTCACCCCTCCACTTT.

This clone appeared a single time. The chain carries TRBV27 and TRBJ2-1, with TRBD2 matching 7 bases. The length of the CDR3 is 15 residues. Germline values: CDR1 MNHEY, CDR2 SMNVEV (reference sequence). With V trimmed by 8 bases and J by 7 bases, 14 bases remained unmatched. CDR3 region: CASLLTSATGNEQFF. The CDR3 DNA reads TGTGCCAGCCTCCTAACTAGCGCCACCGGGAATGAGCAGTTCTTC.

The rearrangement uses TRBV3-1 (or the pseudogene TRBV3-2) and TRBJ2-1; TRBD1 aligns across 8 bases. Trimming removed 0 bases from V and 4 bases from J; junction bases left unmatched: 5. The CDR3 consists of 16 residues. Germline CDR1 reads LGHDT; CDR2 reads YNNKEL (reference sequence). Here the CDR3 DNA reads TGTGCCAGCAGCCAAGATCGGACAGGGTATTACAATGAGCAGTTCTTC. Amino acids: CASSQDRTGYYNEQFF.

This clone turned up a few times. The chain couples TRBV19 to TRBJ2-7, with 10 nucleotides matching TRBD2. Germline assignment: CDR1 LNHDA and CDR2 SQIVND (reference sequence). The V gene end was trimmed by 4 bases and the J gene end by 2 bases; junction bases not matched to a gene: 8. This CDR3 contains 16 residues. The CDR3, as DNA: TGTGCCAGTAGTAGGGGCGCTAGCGGGAGACCCTACGAGCAGTACTTC. It encodes CASSRGASGRPYEQYF.

This chain links TRBV10-3 with TRBJ1-1; 7 nucleotides line up with TRBD1. V lost 1 base to trimming and J lost 4 bases; unmatched junction nucleotides: 12. Germline CDR1 is ENHRY and CDR2 is SYGVKD. CDR3 size: 17 residues. CDR3 region: CAISELGTDGRSTEAFF. In DNA form, the CDR3 reads TGTGCCATCAGTGAGTTAGGGACAGATGGAAGGAGCACTGAAGCTTTCTTT.

The sample holds a few counts of this clone. CDR3 loop: CASSEPYLNTEAFF. The CDR3 region has the DNA TGCGCCAGCAGTGAGCCCTACCTGAACACTGAAGCTTTCTTT. J is TRBJ1-1 and V is TRBV10-2; D is undetermined. Germline lookup yields CDR1 WSHSY and CDR2 SAAADI. With 2 bases removed from V and 0 bases from J, the gap between germline ends came to 7 bases. The CDR3 is 14 residues long.

The genes are TRBV28 and TRBJ2-3; 8 nucleotides align to TRBD2. The CDR3 totals 19 residues. The junction had 18 bases not matched to a gene; V was cut back by 7 bases and J by 0 bases. CDR1 and CDR2 from the germline V gene are MDHEN and SYDVKM. The CDR3 region is CASTRTSGSSRASTDTQYF. The DNA of the CDR3 is TGTGCCAGCACCCGTACTAGCGGCAGCAGTAGGGCGAGCACAGATACGCAGTATTTT.

The genes are TRBV27 and TRBJ2-3, with D perhaps matching TRBD1 (5 bases). Germline CDR1 reads MNHEY; CDR2 reads SMNVEV (reference sequence). Trimming cost V 5 bases and J 5 bases, with 11 bases left between them. The CDR3 runs 13 residues. The CDR3 reads CASSPNQGDTQYF. CDR3 nucleotide sequence: TGTGCCAGCAGTCCAAACCAGGGAGATACGCAGTATTTT.

V and J are TRBV9 and TRBJ1-6; weak D call: TRBD1 (6 bases). The germline V and J ends were trimmed by 0 bases and 4 bases, with 8 bases remaining between them. CDR3 length: 15 amino acids. Germline CDR1 and CDR2: SGDLS and YYNGEE. As DNA, the CDR3 is TGTGCCAGCAGCGTAGGCACAGGGTATAATTCACCCCTCCACTTT. Translating gives CASSVGTGYNSPLHF.

The chain employs TRBV2 and TRBJ2-3, with D uncertain. CDR3 size: 14 residues. Germline CDR1 and CDR2: SNHLY and FYNNEI. Trimming pared 7 bases from V and 2 bases from J, leaving 13 bases between. Here the CDR3 reads CASMEREATDTQYF. The CDR3 DNA follows: TGTGCCAGCATGGAGCGTGAAGCCACAGATACGCAGTATTTT. Variable domain in full (rest from reference TRBV2 and TRBJ2-3): EPEVTQTPSHQVTQMGQEVILRCVPISNHLYFYWYRQILGQKVEFLVSFYNNEISEKSEIFDDQFSVERPDGSNFTLKIRSTKLEDSAMYFCASMEREATDTQYFGPGTRLTVL.